The sequence of this TCR beta chain was determined in a study of PD-1 blockade in mismatch repair-deficient tumors. About the study: Enrolled about 2012-2016, patients had progressing, pretreated mismatch repair-deficient cancers of more than ten types.

With regard to this clone: Its target is unknown. A read error may account for a junction end that differs from germline.

The CDR3 sequence is 18 residues long. Germline V lookup: CDR1 SSHAT, CDR2 FNYEAQ (reference sequence). Clones were sequenced by immunoSEQ multiplex PCR, and TCRdb holds only the in-frame ones, with some missing. The table records some 130,000 clones, roughly 86% of them present only once. Whole-study findings and limits: Tumor-resident clones, often undetectable pretreatment in blood, expanded then contracted after pembrolizumab.

Every patient had mismatch repair deficiency by PCR or immunohistochemistry. The TCR-sequenced patients were three responders to pembrolizumab. Specimen: peripheral blood, collected 70 to 72 weeks after starting pembrolizumab. This clonotype was obtained from an adult with mismatch repair-deficient cancer. This chain links TRBV7-7 with TRBJ2-6; D is ambiguous. CDR3 amino acids: CASSIADNPQSRANVLTF. DNA of the CDR3: TGTGCCAGCAGCATAGCAGATAATCCACAAAGTCGGGCCAACGTCCTGACTTTC.